This T cell receptor (beta chain) derives from a study of graft-versus-host responses after intestinal transplantation. Study summary: Every one of the recipients received anti-thymocyte globulin induction and afterwards took tacrolimus and steroids for around three years.

Method: immunoSEQ multiplex PCR; TCRdb's copy keeps in-frame clones and lacks some. The table shows over 60,000 clones, with roughly 89% occurring only once. Germline CDR1 reads MDHEN; CDR2 reads SYDVKM. The CDR3 runs 16 residues. V lost 6 bases and J 0 bases, leaving 15 bases between the germline ends. The chain carries TRBV28 and TRBJ1-3; no clear D gene. The material sequenced was bone marrow, taken roughly 780 days after intestinal transplantation. The source is a human patient who received an intestinal transplant, so some T cells may come from the graft donor. CDR3 amino acids: CASSPRDWYSGNTIYF. The DNA of the CDR3 is TGTGCCAGCAGCCCTCGCGACTGGTACTCTGGAAACACCATATATTTT.